A selection of T cell receptor beta chains follows, all from one sample in a study of blood T cells in healthy people across ages. TCRdb recomputed calls from the 5' RACE reads with MiXCR, one row per CDR3 protein. The table lists some 640,000 distinct CDR3 sequences, over 45% of them singletons, with under 35% in the top ten. Sequencing was carried out using blood. The source of these receptors is a woman between 55 and 75 years old in good health. CDR3s include the opening cysteine and the closing phenylalanine or tryptophan. Fields, in order: CDR3 protein, CDR3 DNA, clone size, J gene, V gene, D gene, CDR3 length. The D gene is left open where the match is weak. Not all rows give a size; the values are once, few, many and, for expanded clones, a class.

CDR3 protein: CATSESGASGYNEQFF
CDR3 DNA: TGTGCCACCAGTGAGTCAGGGGCTAGCGGCTACAATGAGCAGTTCTTC
clone size: once
J gene: TRBJ2-1
V gene: TRBV24-1
D gene: NA
CDR3 length: 16

CDR3 protein: CASSLEQGNYNEQFF
CDR3 DNA: TGTGCCAGCAGCTTAGAACAGGGAAACTACAATGAGCAGTTCTTC
clone size: NA
J gene: TRBJ2-1
V gene: TRBV7-9
D gene: NA
CDR3 length: 15

CDR3 protein: CASSQGSSGNTIYF
CDR3 DNA: TGCGCCAGCAGCCAAGGAAGCTCTGGAAACACCATATATTTT
clone size: NA
J gene: TRBJ1-3
V gene: TRBV4-1
D gene: NA
CDR3 length: 14

CDR3 protein: CAIREPGQGTEQYF
CDR3 DNA: TGTGCCATCCGAGAACCGGGACAGGGTACCGAGCAGTACTTC
clone size: few
J gene: TRBJ2-7
V gene: TRBV10-3
D gene: TRBD1
CDR3 length: 14

CDR3 protein: CASSLTGSDGYTF
CDR3 DNA: TGTGCCAGCAGTTTGACAGGGAGTGATGGCTACACCTTC
clone size: many
J gene: TRBJ1-2
V gene: TRBV7-2
D gene: TRBD1
CDR3 length: 13

CDR3 protein: CASSRPTSAFSYNEQFF
CDR3 DNA: TGTGCCAGCAGCCGGCCGACTTCAGCGTTCTCCTACAATGAGCAGTTCTTC
clone size: NA
J gene: TRBJ2-1
V gene: TRBV7-2
D gene: NA
CDR3 length: 17

CDR3 protein: CASSLADRHYEQYF
CDR3 DNA: TGTGCCAGCAGCTTAGCGGACCGCCACTACGAGCAGTACTTC
clone size: many
J gene: TRBJ2-7
V gene: TRBV7-9
D gene: NA
CDR3 length: 14

CDR3 protein: CSARDLRSRPYEQYF
CDR3 DNA: TGCAGTGCTAGAGATCTACGGAGCCGCCCCTACGAGCAGTACTTC
clone size: few
J gene: TRBJ2-7
V gene: TRBV20-1
D gene: NA
CDR3 length: 15

CDR3 protein: CASRPRGQLLQSYEQYF
CDR3 DNA: TGTGCCAGCCGCCCCAGGGGGCAGCTACTGCAATCCTACGAGCAGTACTTC
clone size: few
J gene: TRBJ2-7
V gene: TRBV27
D gene: TRBD1
CDR3 length: 17

CDR3 protein: CASSPTNAEAFF
CDR3 DNA: TGTGCCAGCAGCCCCACAAATGCTGAAGCTTTCTTT
clone size: NA
J gene: TRBJ1-1
V gene: TRBV11-2
D gene: NA
CDR3 length: 12

CDR3 protein: CACSPTGDRSYEKLFF
CDR3 DNA: TGTGCCTGCAGCCCTACCGGGGACAGATCATATGAAAAACTGTTTTTT
clone size: NA
J gene: TRBJ1-4
V gene: TRBV28
D gene: TRBD1
CDR3 length: 16

CDR3 protein: CASTMGHQGNEQFF
CDR3 DNA: TGTGCCAGCACTATGGGACACCAAGGTAATGAGCAGTTCTTC
clone size: NA
J gene: TRBJ2-1
V gene: TRBV3-1
D gene: NA
CDR3 length: 14

CDR3 protein: CASSRTGLFNSPLHF
CDR3 DNA: TGTGCCAGCAGTCGGACAGGGCTTTTTAATTCACCCCTCCACTTT
clone size: NA
J gene: TRBJ1-6
V gene: TRBV28
D gene: TRBD1
CDR3 length: 15

CDR3 protein: CASRTGTSGRETQYF
CDR3 DNA: TGTGCCAGCAGAACCGGGACTAGCGGGCGGGAGACCCAGTACTTC
clone size: NA
J gene: TRBJ2-5
V gene: TRBV28
D gene: TRBD2
CDR3 length: 15

CDR3 protein: CASSPFRDWIGGANVLTF
CDR3 DNA: TGTGCCAGCAGTCCATTCCGGGACTGGATAGGCGGGGCCAACGTCCTGACTTTC
clone size: NA
J gene: TRBJ2-6
V gene: TRBV28
D gene: NA
CDR3 length: 18

CDR3 protein: CASSRDGGAYSNQPQHF
CDR3 DNA: TGTGCCAGCAGCCGGGACGGGGGGGCTTATAGCAATCAGCCCCAGCATTTT
clone size: once
J gene: TRBJ1-5
V gene: TRBV7-2
D gene: NA
CDR3 length: 17

CDR3 protein: CASSQSLGANYEQYF
CDR3 DNA: TGTGCCAGCAGCCAGTCCTTAGGGGCCAACTACGAGCAGTACTTC
clone size: few
J gene: TRBJ2-7
V gene: TRBV14
D gene: NA
CDR3 length: 15

CDR3 protein: CASSLMGSGYTF
CDR3 DNA: TGTGCCAGCAGCTTAATGGGAAGTGGCTACACCTTC
clone size: many
J gene: TRBJ1-2
V gene: TRBV7-2
D gene: NA
CDR3 length: 12

CDR3 protein: CASSTVGGYAEAFF
CDR3 DNA: TGTGCCAGCAGCACCGTGGGGGGTTACGCTGAAGCTTTCTTT
clone size: once
J gene: TRBJ1-1
V gene: TRBV7-2
D gene: NA
CDR3 length: 14

CDR3 protein: CSARELPGHLVREQYF
CDR3 DNA: TGCAGTGCTAGGGAACTACCGGGCCACCTTGTACGAGAGCAGTACTTC
clone size: once
J gene: TRBJ2-7
V gene: TRBV20-1
D gene: NA
CDR3 length: 16

CDR3 protein: CASSQDSQLGEQYF
CDR3 DNA: TGCGCCAGCAGCCAAGATTCACAGCTTGGCGAGCAGTACTTC
clone size: few
J gene: TRBJ2-7
V gene: TRBV4-3
D gene: NA
CDR3 length: 14

CDR3 protein: CASDPVSGANVLTF
CDR3 DNA: TGTGCCAGCGACCCTGTCTCTGGGGCCAACGTCCTGACTTTC
clone size: NA
J gene: TRBJ2-6
V gene: TRBV6-6
D gene: NA
CDR3 length: 14

CDR3 protein: CSASGRRGNEQFF
CDR3 DNA: TGCAGTGCTAGCGGGAGACGAGGCAATGAGCAGTTCTTC
clone size: few
J gene: TRBJ2-1
V gene: TRBV20-1
D gene: NA
CDR3 length: 13

CDR3 protein: CSAGRESSYNEQFF
CDR3 DNA: TGCAGTGCTGGCCGGGAGAGCTCCTACAATGAGCAGTTCTTC
clone size: NA
J gene: TRBJ2-1
V gene: TRBV20-1
D gene: NA
CDR3 length: 14

CDR3 protein: CAIGRGGIRPEQYF
CDR3 DNA: TGTGCCATCGGCCGAGGGGGTATCCGACCCGAGCAGTACTTC
clone size: NA
J gene: TRBJ2-7
V gene: TRBV10-3
D gene: NA
CDR3 length: 14

CDR3 protein: CASSLDFTALGAITQYF
CDR3 DNA: TGTGCCAGCAGCTTAGATTTTACGGCTTTGGGGGCGATTACCCAGTACTTC
clone size: few
J gene: TRBJ2-5
V gene: TRBV7-2
D gene: NA
CDR3 length: 17

CDR3 protein: CASGGRAHGYTF
CDR3 DNA: TGTGCCAGCGGGGGCAGGGCGCACGGCTACACCTTC
clone size: few
J gene: TRBJ1-2
V gene: TRBV6-5
D gene: NA
CDR3 length: 12

CDR3 protein: CATSGLAEYNEQFF
CDR3 DNA: TGTGCCACCTCGGGACTAGCGGAATACAATGAGCAGTTCTTC
clone size: NA
J gene: TRBJ2-1
V gene: TRBV2
D gene: TRBD2
CDR3 length: 14

CDR3 protein: CASSETGTVQYF
CDR3 DNA: TGTGCCAGCAGTGAAACTGGGACAGTGCAGTACTTC
clone size: few
J gene: TRBJ2-5
V gene: TRBV25-1
D gene: TRBD1
CDR3 length: 12